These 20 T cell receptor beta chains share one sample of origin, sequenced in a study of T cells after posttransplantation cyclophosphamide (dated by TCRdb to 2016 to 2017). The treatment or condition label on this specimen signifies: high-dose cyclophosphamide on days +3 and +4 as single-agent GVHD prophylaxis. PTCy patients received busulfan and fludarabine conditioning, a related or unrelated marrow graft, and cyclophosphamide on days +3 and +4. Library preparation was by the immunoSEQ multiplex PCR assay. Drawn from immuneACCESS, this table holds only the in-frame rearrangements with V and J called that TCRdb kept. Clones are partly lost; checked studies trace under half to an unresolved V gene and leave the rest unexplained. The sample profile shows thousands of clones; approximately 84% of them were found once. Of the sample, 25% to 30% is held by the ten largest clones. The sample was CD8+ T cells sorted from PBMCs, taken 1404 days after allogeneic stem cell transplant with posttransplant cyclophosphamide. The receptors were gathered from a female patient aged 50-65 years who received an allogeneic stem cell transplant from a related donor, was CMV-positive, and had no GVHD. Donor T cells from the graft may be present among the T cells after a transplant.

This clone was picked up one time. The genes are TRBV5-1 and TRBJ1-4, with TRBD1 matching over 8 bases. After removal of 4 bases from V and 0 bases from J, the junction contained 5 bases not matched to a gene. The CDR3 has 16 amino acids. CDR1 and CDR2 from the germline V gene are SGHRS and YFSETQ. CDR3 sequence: CASSRDRPSTNEKLFF. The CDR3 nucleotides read TGCGCCAGCAGCCGGGACAGGCCCTCAACTAATGAAAAACTGTTTTTT.

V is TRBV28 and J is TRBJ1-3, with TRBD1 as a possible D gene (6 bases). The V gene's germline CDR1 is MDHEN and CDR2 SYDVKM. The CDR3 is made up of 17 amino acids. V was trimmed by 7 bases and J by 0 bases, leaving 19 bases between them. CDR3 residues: CASTLWGQPSSGNTIYF. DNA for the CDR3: TGTGCCAGCACCCTCTGGGGGCAGCCTTCCTCTGGAAACACCATATATTTT.

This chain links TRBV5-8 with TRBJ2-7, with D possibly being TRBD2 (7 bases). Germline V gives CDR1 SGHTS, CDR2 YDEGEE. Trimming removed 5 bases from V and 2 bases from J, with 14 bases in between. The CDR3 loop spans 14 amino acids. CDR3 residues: CASRRRGGTYEQYF. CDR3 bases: TGTGCCAGCAGAAGGAGGGGGGGGACCTACGAGCAGTACTTC.

CDR3 amino acids: CSVVIANTGELFF. Written as DNA, the CDR3 is TGCAGCGTTGTAATTGCGAACACCGGGGAGCTGTTTTTT. The J gene is TRBJ2-2, the V gene TRBV29-1; D unresolved. The germline gives CDR1 SQVTM, CDR2 ANQGSEA. Trimming stripped 4 bases from V and 0 bases from J, with 6 bases between. The CDR3 runs 13 residues.

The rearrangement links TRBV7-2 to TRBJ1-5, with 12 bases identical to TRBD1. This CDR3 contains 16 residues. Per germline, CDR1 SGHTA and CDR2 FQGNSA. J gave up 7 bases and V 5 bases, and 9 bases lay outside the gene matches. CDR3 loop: CASSGGTGGRRQPQHF. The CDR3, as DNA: TGTGCCAGCAGCGGAGGGACAGGGGGCCGGCGGCAGCCCCAGCATTTT. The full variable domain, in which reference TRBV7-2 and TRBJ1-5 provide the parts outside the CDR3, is GAGVSQSPSNKVTEKGKDVELRCDPISGHTALYWYRQSLGQGLEFLIYFQGNSAPDKSGLPSDRFSAERTGGSVSTLTIQRTQQEDSAVYLCASSGGTGGRRQPQHFGDGTRLSIL.

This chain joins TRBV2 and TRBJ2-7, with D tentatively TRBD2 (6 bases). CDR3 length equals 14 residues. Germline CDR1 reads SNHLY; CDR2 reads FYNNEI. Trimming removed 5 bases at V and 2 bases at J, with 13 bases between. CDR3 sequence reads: CASSLAGPAYEQYF. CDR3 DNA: TGTGCCAGCAGTCTCGCGGGACCGGCCTACGAGCAGTACTTC. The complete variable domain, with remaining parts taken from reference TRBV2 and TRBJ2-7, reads EPEVTQTPSHQVTQMGQEVILRCVPISNHLYFYWYRQILGQKVEFLVSFYNNEISEKSEIFDDQFSVERPDGSNFTLKIRSTKLEDSAMYFCASSLAGPAYEQYFGPGTRLTVT.

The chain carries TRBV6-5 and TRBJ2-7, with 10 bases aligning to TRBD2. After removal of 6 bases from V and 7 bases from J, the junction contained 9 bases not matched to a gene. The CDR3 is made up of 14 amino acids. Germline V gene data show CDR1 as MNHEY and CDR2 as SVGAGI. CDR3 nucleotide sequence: TGTGCCAGCAGCCCTAGCGGGAGACCGCAGGAGCAGTACTTC. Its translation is CASSPSGRPQEQYF.

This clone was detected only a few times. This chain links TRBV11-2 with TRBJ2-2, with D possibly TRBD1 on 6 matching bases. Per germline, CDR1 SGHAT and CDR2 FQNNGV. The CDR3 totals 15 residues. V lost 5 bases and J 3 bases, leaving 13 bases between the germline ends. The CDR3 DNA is TGTGCCAGCAGCCTGGCAGGGGATCACACCGGGGAGCTGTTTTTT. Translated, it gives CASSLAGDHTGELFF.

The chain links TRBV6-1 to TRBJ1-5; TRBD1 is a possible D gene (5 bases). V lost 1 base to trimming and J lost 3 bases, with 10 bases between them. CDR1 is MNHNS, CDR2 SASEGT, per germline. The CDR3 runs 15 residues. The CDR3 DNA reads TGTGCCAGCAGTGAAGGGCAGGGTACCAATCAGCCCCAGCATTTT. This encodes CASSEGQGTNQPQHF.

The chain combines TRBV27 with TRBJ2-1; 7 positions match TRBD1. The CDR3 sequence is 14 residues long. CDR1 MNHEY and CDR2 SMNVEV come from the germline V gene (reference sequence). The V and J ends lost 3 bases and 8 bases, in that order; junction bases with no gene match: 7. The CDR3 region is CASSFGRQGYEQFF. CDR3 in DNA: TGTGCCAGCAGTTTCGGACGACAGGGATATGAGCAGTTCTTC.

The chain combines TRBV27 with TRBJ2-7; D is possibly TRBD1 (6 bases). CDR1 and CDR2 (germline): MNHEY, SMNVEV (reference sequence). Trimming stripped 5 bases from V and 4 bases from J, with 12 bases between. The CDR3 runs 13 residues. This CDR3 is CASSPDQGYEQYF. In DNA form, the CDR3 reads TGTGCCAGCAGTCCAGATCAGGGGTACGAGCAGTACTTC.

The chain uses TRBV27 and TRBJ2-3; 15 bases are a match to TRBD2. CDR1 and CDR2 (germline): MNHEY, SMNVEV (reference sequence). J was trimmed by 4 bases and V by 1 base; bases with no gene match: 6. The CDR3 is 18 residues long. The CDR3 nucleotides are TGTGCCAGCAGTTTATTGGGGACTAGCGGGAGGAGTGCAGATACGCAGTATTTT. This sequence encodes CASSLLGTSGRSADTQYF.

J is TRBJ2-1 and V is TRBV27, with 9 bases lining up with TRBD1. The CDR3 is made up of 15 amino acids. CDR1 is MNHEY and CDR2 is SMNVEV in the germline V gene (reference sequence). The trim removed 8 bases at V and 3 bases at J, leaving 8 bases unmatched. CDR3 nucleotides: TGTGCCAGCGGCTCCGGGACAGGGATCTACAATGAGCAGTTCTTC. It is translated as CASGSGTGIYNEQFF.

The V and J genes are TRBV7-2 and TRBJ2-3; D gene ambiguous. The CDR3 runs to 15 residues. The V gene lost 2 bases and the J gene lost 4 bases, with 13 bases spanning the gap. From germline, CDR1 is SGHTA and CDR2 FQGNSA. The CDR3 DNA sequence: TGTGCCAGCAGCTTACGTTCCTTGGCCGCAGATACGCAGTATTTT. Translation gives CASSLRSLAADTQYF.

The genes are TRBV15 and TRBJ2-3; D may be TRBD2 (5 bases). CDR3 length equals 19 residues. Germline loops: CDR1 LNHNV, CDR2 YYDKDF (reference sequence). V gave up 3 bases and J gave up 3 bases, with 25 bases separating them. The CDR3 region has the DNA TGTGCCACCAGCAGTCCCAGAGCGTCCGGAGGCTTTTTAACAGATACGCAGTATTTT. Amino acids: CATSSPRASGGFLTDTQYF.

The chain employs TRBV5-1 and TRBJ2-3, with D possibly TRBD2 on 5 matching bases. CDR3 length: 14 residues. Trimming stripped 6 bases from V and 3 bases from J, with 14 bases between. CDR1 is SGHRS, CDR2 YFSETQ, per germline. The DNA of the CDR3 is TGCGCCAGCACGTCGGTTAGCGTAACAGATACGCAGTATTTT. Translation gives CASTSVSVTDTQYF.

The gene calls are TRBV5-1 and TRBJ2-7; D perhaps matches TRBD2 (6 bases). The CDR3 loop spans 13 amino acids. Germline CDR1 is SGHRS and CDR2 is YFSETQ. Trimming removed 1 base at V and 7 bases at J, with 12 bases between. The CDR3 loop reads CASSLLTGVEQYF. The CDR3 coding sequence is TGCGCCAGCAGCTTGCTTACGGGGGTAGAGCAGTACTTC.

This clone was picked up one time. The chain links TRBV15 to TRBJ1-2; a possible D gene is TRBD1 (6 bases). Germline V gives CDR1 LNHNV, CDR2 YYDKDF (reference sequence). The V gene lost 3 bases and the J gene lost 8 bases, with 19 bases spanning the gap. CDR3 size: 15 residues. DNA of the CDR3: TGTGCCACCAGCAGGGGGGGGACACCGGACTGGGGCTACACCTTC. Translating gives CATSRGGTPDWGYTF.

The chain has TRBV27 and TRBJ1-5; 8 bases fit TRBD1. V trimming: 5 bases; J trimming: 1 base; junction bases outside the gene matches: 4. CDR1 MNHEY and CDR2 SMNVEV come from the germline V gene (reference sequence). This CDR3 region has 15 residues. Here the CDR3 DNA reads TGTGCCAGCAGTCAGGGGGCAGCGAGCAATCAGCCCCAGCATTTT. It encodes CASSQGAASNQPQHF.

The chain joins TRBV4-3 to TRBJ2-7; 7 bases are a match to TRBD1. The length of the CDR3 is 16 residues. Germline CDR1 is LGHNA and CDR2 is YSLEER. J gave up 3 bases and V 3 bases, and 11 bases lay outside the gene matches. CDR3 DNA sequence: TGCGCCAGCAGCCAGGAACCGGGACAGTCATTCTACGAGCAGTACTTC. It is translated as CASSQEPGQSFYEQYF.